This T cell receptor (beta chain) is from a study of Graves' ophthalmopathy and Graves' hyperthyroidism. Findings and caveats of the study: Separation of ophthalmopathy from stable hyperthyroidism was achieved by a 13-signature model, at 85% to 90% sensitivity and about 81% specificity.

V gave up 7 bases and J gave up 0 bases; unmatched junction bases: 5. This CDR3 is built from 17 residues. Details on this clonotype: Its antigen remains unidentified.

Amplification targeted the TCR beta CDR3 regions, with RNA transcripts as the source material. HTBI-primed RT-PCR formed the first round, and a multiplex PCR formed the second. TCRdb analysed the multiplex PCR reads with MiXCR anew, one entry per CDR3 protein. The sample records roughly 220,000 distinct CDR3 sequences, around 42% being singletons. CAS ≥3, NOSPECS ≥4, moderate-to-severe activity and duration under 3 months marked donors with ophthalmopathy. Symptoms, serum thyroxine and TRAb, thyroid ultrasound, and orbital computed tomography formed the diagnostic basis. This chain links TRBV12-3 or TRBV12-4 with TRBJ2-6, with 11 bases lining up with TRBD2. Sequencing used peripheral blood. The source is an adult man with Graves' ophthalmopathy. The CDR3 DNA is TGTGCCAGCAAATTAGCGGGAGGGCCCTCTGGGGCCAACGTCCTGACTTTC. It yields the protein CASKLAGGPSGANVLTF.